The present T cell receptor beta chain was sequenced within a study of T cells after yellow fever vaccination. Study observations and caveats: Although the secondary response was weaker, it peaked faster, at day 5 versus 15. Reappearing after the booster were most of the clones from primary vaccination (about 96% CD4, approximately 85% CD8). The CD4 and CD8 compartments had a small share of their clonotypes in common.

V lost 4 bases and J lost 0, with 16 bases in between. The CDR3 spans 16 residues. Via MiXCR, TCRdb re-called the 5' RACE reads, giving one row per CDR3 protein. The table records approximately 580,000 distinct CDR3 sequences, roughly 17% of them present only once. This clonotype was detected a few times. The antigen remains undetermined. This clonotype was sampled from a man between 18 and 29 years old who received the YFV17D yellow fever vaccine. The rearrangement links TRBV12-3 or TRBV12-4 to TRBJ2-7; D is possibly TRBD1 or TRBD2 (7 bases each). The specimen comprised PBMCs, sampled roughly 5 days after the first yellow fever vaccination. CDR3 sequence: CASSWGGGPSSYEQYF. In nucleotides, the CDR3 is TGTGCCAGCAGTTGGGGAGGGGGCCCAAGCTCCTACGAGCAGTACTTC.